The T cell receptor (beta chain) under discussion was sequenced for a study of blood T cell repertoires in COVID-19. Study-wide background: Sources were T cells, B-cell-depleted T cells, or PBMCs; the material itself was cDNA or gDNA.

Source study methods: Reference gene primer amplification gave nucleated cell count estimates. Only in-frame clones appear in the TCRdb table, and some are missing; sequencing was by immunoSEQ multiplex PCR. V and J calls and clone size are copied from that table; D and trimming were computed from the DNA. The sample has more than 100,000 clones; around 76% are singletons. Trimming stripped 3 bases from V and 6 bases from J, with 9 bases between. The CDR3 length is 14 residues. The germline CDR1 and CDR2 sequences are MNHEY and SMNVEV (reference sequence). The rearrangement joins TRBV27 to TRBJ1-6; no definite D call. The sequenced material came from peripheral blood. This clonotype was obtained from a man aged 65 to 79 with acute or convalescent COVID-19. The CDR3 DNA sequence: TGTGCCAGCAGTTTTGCGGGGATTAATTCACCCCTCCACTTT. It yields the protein CASSFAGINSPLHF.